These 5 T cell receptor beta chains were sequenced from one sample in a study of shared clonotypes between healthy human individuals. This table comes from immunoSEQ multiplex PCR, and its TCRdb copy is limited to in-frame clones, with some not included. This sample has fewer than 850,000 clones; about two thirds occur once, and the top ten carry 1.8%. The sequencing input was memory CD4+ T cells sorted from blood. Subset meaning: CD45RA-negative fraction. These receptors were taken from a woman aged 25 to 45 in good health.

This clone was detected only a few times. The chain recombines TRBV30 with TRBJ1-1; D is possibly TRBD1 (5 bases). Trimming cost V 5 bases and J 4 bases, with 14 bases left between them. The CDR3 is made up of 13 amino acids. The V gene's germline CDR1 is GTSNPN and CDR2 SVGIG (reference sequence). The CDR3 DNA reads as TGTGCCTGGGCCATGGGGGGGGGCACTGAAGCTTTCTTT. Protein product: CAWAMGGGTEAFF.

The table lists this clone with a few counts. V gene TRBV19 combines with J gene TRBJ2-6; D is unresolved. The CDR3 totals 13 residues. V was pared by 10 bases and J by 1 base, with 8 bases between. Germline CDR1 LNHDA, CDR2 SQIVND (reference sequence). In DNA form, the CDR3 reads TGTGCCATTAGCCGTTCTGGGGCCAACGTCCTGACTTTC. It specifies CAISRSGANVLTF.

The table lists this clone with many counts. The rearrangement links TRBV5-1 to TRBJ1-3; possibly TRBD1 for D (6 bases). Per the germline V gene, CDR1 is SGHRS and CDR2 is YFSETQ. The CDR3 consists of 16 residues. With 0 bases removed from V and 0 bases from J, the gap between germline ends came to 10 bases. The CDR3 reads CASSLETGTSGNTIYF. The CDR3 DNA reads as TGCGCCAGCAGCTTGGAGACAGGCACCTCTGGAAACACCATATATTTT.

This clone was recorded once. CDR3 residues: CASSRSKQGGYTGELFF. CDR3 DNA sequence: TGTGCCAGTAGTAGATCGAAACAGGGGGGGTACACCGGGGAGCTGTTTTTT. The J gene is TRBJ2-2, the V gene TRBV19; a weak D match, TRBD1 (8 bases). Germline loops: CDR1 LNHDA, CDR2 SQIVND (reference sequence). The CDR3 covers 17 residues. V was shortened by 4 bases and J by 3 bases, with 18 bases between the two germline ends.

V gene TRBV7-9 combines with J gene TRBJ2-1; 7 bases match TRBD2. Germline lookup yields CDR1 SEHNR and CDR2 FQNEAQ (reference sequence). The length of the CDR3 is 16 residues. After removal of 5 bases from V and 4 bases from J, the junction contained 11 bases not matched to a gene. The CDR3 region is CASSPLGGSGYNEQFF. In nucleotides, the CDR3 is TGTGCCAGCAGCCCCCTGGGCGGGAGCGGTTACAATGAGCAGTTCTTC.